Listed below are T cell receptor beta chains from one sample, sequenced in a study of T-cell reconstitution after alpha-beta-depleted transplantation in children. In TCRdb, the PCR reads were re-called with MiXCR into one record per CDR3 protein. The repertoire holds hundreds of thousands of distinct CDR3 sequences, with roughly 18% as singletons. This specimen consisted of PBMCs, mostly from graft donor cells, obtained 360 days after TCRalphabeta/CD19-depleted stem cell transplant. Receptors originate from a male patient aged 2 to 10 who had a stem cell transplant for acute lymphoblastic leukemia, so the T cells may come from the graft donor. Both conserved end residues are part of each CDR3. Fields, in order: V gene, clone size, J gene, D gene, CDR3 protein, CDR3 DNA. A D gene is named only where the DNA matches it firmly. Clone size is shown for a subset of rows, as once, few, many or a class of expanded clone.

TRBV14	few	TRBJ2-1	.	CASSPLVRVGGYNEQFF	TGTGCCAGCAGCCCGCTCGTGAGAGTGGGGGGTTACAATGAGCAGTTCTTC
TRBV12-3/TRBV12-4	many	TRBJ2-3	TRBD2	CASSPLAGTDTQYF	TGCGCCAGCAGCCCTCTAGCGGGGACAGATACGCAGTATTTT
TRBV6-2/TRBV6-3	.	TRBJ2-1	.	CASSYRTSISSYNEQFF	TGTGCCAGCAGTTACCGGACGTCGATTAGCTCCTACAATGAGCAGTTCTTC
TRBV28	.	TRBJ2-3	.	CASTVPQGSTDTQYF	TGTGCCAGCACTGTTCCCCAGGGGTCAACAGATACGCAGTATTTT
TRBV5-1	.	TRBJ2-5	TRBD2	CASSAGLAAIQETQYF	TGCGCCAGCAGCGCCGGACTAGCGGCGATCCAAGAGACCCAGTACTTC
TRBV10-1	.	TRBJ2-5	TRBD1	CASSDPRQGLKTQYF	TGCGCCAGCAGTGACCCACGACAGGGGTTAAAGACCCAGTACTTC
TRBV20-1	many	TRBJ2-7	.	CSANGGGYEQYF	TGCAGTGCTAACGGCGGCGGCTACGAGCAGTACTTC
TRBV18	.	TRBJ2-1	.	CASSPPTAIYNEQFF	TGTGCCAGCTCACCACCAACAGCCATCTACAATGAGCAGTTCTTC
TRBV29-1	.	TRBJ2-1	TRBD2	CSVSQARLAGADEQFF	TGCAGCGTCTCCCAGGCCCGACTAGCGGGAGCGGATGAGCAGTTCTTC
TRBV13	.	TRBJ2-1	TRBD2	CASSFLGSGRGNEQFF	TGTGCCAGCAGCTTCCTTGGTAGCGGGAGAGGCAATGAGCAGTTCTTC
TRBV12-3/TRBV12-4	.	TRBJ1-3	TRBD1	CASSLRPGTGTGNTIYF	TGTGCCAGCAGTTTACGTCCCGGGACAGGGACAGGAAACACCATATATTTT
TRBV29-1	few	TRBJ1-2	TRBD1	CSGWDRLDENYGYTF	TGCAGCGGATGGGACAGACTTGATGAGAACTATGGCTACACCTTC
TRBV6-4	.	TRBJ1-6	TRBD1	CASRIEDRVASPLHF	TGTGCCAGCAGGATAGAGGACAGGGTAGCTTCACCCCTCCACTTT
TRBV2	.	TRBJ2-3	TRBD2	CASTGLAGTSSTDTQYF	TGTGCCAGCACCGGACTAGCGGGAACGTCTAGCACAGATACGCAGTATTTT
TRBV29-1	few	TRBJ1-2	.	CSVEVWGPNYGYTF	TGCAGCGTTGAAGTGTGGGGACCTAACTATGGCTACACCTTC
TRBV10-3	few	TRBJ2-1	.	CAISRDNQNEQFF	TGTGCCATCAGCAGGGATAATCAAAATGAGCAGTTCTTC
TRBV29-1	.	TRBJ2-2	.	CSVQGTRTGELFF	TGCAGCGTTCAAGGGACGCGCACCGGGGAGCTGTTTTTT
TRBV6-2/TRBV6-3	few	TRBJ2-5	TRBD2	CASSYLQLAGVETQYF	TGTGCCAGCAGTTACTTGCAACTAGCGGGAGTTGAGACCCAGTACTTC
TRBV4-3	.	TRBJ2-1	.	CASSQVRGRYNEQFF	TGCGCCAGCAGCCAAGTCCGGGGGCGGTACAATGAGCAGTTCTTC
TRBV24-1	few	TRBJ2-7	.	CATSDFPERQPWTEYYEQYF	TGTGCCACCAGTGACTTTCCAGAAAGACAGCCTTGGACAGAATACTACGAGCAGTACTTC
TRBV10-3	few	TRBJ1-1	.	CAMTNAQGTRNTEAFF	TGTGCCATGACCAACGCCCAGGGTACGCGGAACACTGAAGCTTTCTTT
TRBV6-2/TRBV6-3	few	TRBJ2-1	TRBD2	CASTYSGGAYNEQFF	TGTGCCAGCACTTATAGCGGGGGGGCCTACAATGAGCAGTTCTTC
TRBV20-1	.	TRBJ2-2	TRBD2	CSARPLAGGLTGELFF	TGCAGTGCTAGACCTTTAGCGGGGGGCCTCACCGGGGAGCTGTTTTTT
TRBV5-6	many	TRBJ2-1	TRBD1	CASSTGTGPYNEQFF	TGTGCCAGCAGCACGGGGACAGGCCCCTACAATGAGCAGTTCTTC
TRBV6-2/TRBV6-3	.	TRBJ2-5	TRBD1	CASRATGGSRETQYF	TGTGCCAGCAGAGCCACAGGGGGGTCGAGAGAGACCCAGTACTTC
TRBV2	many	TRBJ1-1	.	CASSEALGFEAFF	TGTGCCAGCAGTGAAGCGCTCGGGTTTGAAGCTTTCTTT
TRBV7-9	.	TRBJ2-3	TRBD2	CASSPSGGRDTQYF	TGTGCCAGCAGCCCCAGCGGGGGTCGAGATACGCAGTATTTT
TRBV5-1	few	TRBJ2-3	TRBD1	CASSLDSGQGSDTQYF	TGCGCCAGCAGCTTGGATTCGGGACAGGGCTCAGATACGCAGTATTTT
TRBV7-2	few	TRBJ1-5	.	CASSSDRYSNQPQHF	TGTGCCAGCAGCTCTGACCGATATAGCAATCAGCCCCAGCATTTT
TRBV16	.	TRBJ1-1	.	CASSQSRLMNTEAFF	TGTGCCAGCAGCCAATCGAGGTTAATGAACACTGAAGCTTTCTTT
TRBV9	.	TRBJ2-7	TRBD2	CASSPHPGLATYEQYF	TGTGCCAGCAGCCCCCACCCGGGACTAGCCACCTACGAGCAGTACTTC
TRBV2	.	TRBJ2-1	TRBD2	CASSDPTSGGWNEQFF	TGTGCCAGCAGTGATCCGACTAGCGGGGGTTGGAATGAGCAGTTCTTC
TRBV5-6	few	TRBJ1-2	TRBD1	CASSPKDRASYGYTF	TGTGCCAGCAGCCCAAAGGACAGGGCCAGCTATGGCTACACCTTC
TRBV27	.	TRBJ2-7	TRBD2	CASSSRSSGTYEQYF	TGTGCCAGCAGTTCTCGTTCTAGCGGGACCTACGAGCAGTACTTC
TRBV7-2	once	TRBJ2-5	.	CASSLARGTQETQYF	TGTGCCAGCAGCTTAGCCCGGGGGACCCAAGAGACCCAGTACTTC
TRBV18	.	TRBJ2-4	TRBD1	CASSLGQGKNIQYF	TGTGCCAGCTCACTCGGACAGGGTAAAAACATTCAGTACTTC
TRBV20-1	.	TRBJ2-4	.	CSAPAPDILPKNIQYF	TGCAGTGCCCCCGCCCCGGACATTCTCCCCAAAAACATTCAGTACTTC
TRBV18	few	TRBJ2-7	TRBD1	CASSPTDRDRVYEQYF	TGTGCCAGCTCACCAACAGACCGGGACAGAGTCTACGAGCAGTACTTC
TRBV10-2	few	TRBJ2-3	TRBD2	CASRSGGQDTQYF	TGCGCCAGCAGGAGCGGGGGGCAGGATACGCAGTATTTT
TRBV5-1	few	TRBJ2-3	.	CASSRILLTDTQYF	TGCGCCAGCAGCCGCATACTACTCACAGATACGCAGTATTTT
TRBV5-1	.	TRBJ2-5	.	CASSLTRDRRETQYF	TGCGCCAGCAGCTTAACGAGGGACCGCCGAGAGACCCAGTACTTC
TRBV11-2	.	TRBJ2-1	TRBD2	CASSLAGGLNNEQFF	TGTGCCAGCAGCTTAGCGGGGGGGCTAAACAATGAGCAGTTCTTC
TRBV4-2	.	TRBJ1-2	.	CASSQEAGFYGYTF	TGTGCCAGCAGCCAAGAAGCAGGGTTCTATGGCTACACCTTC
TRBV18	.	TRBJ1-5	.	CASSPGSLQPQHF	TGTGCCAGCTCACCAGGGAGTCTCCAGCCCCAGCATTTT
TRBV5-1	few	TRBJ2-1	.	CASRSGLAVAYNEQFF	TGCGCCAGCCGATCCGGGCTAGCAGTTGCCTACAATGAGCAGTTCTTC
TRBV3-1	.	TRBJ1-5	.	CASSQDWGNQPQHF	TGTGCCAGCAGCCAAGATTGGGGGAATCAGCCCCAGCATTTT
TRBV12-3/TRBV12-4	many	TRBJ2-2	.	CASSPGRTNTGELFF	TGTGCCAGCAGCCCGGGACGGACTAACACCGGGGAGCTGTTTTTT
TRBV5-1	.	TRBJ2-5	.	CASSSRLGKETQYF	TGCGCCAGCAGCTCCCGACTAGGGAAAGAGACCCAGTACTTC
TRBV9	.	TRBJ2-7	TRBD1	CASSVEQGKVYEQYF	TGTGCCAGCAGCGTGGAACAGGGGAAGGTCTACGAGCAGTACTTC
TRBV28	many	TRBJ2-1	TRBD2	CASSWTSGYNEQFF	TGTGCCAGCAGTTGGACTAGCGGTTACAATGAGCAGTTCTTC
TRBV12-3/TRBV12-4	few	TRBJ1-5	.	CASSLADRQTHQPQHF	TGTGCCAGCAGTTTAGCCGACAGGCAAACTCATCAGCCCCAGCATTTT
TRBV11-2	many	TRBJ2-7	.	CASSLPTDGYEQYF	TGTGCCAGCAGCTTACCCACGGACGGCTACGAGCAGTACTTC
TRBV7-9	.	TRBJ2-5	TRBD1	CASSPRTGSQETQYF	TGTGCCAGCAGCCCTAGGACAGGGAGCCAAGAGACCCAGTACTTC
TRBV5-1	few	TRBJ2-7	.	CASSDSSYEQYF	TGCGCCAGCAGCGACTCCTCCTACGAGCAGTACTTC